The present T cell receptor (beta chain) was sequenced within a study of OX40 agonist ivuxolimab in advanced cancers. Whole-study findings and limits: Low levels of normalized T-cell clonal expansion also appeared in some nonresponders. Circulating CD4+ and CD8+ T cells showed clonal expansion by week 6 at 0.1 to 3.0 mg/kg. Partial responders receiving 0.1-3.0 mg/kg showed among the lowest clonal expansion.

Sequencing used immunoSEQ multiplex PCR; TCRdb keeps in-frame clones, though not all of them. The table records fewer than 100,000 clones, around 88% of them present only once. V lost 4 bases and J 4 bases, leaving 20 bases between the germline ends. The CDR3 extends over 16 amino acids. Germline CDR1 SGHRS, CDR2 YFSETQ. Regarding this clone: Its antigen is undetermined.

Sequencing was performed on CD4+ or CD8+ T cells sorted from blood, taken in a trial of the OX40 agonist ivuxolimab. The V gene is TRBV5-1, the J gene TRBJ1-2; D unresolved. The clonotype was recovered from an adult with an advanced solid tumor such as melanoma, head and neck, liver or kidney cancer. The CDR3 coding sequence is TGCGCCAGCAGCATTAATAGCCCAACGGGGTCCTATGGCTACACCTTC. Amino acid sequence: CASSINSPTGSYGYTF.